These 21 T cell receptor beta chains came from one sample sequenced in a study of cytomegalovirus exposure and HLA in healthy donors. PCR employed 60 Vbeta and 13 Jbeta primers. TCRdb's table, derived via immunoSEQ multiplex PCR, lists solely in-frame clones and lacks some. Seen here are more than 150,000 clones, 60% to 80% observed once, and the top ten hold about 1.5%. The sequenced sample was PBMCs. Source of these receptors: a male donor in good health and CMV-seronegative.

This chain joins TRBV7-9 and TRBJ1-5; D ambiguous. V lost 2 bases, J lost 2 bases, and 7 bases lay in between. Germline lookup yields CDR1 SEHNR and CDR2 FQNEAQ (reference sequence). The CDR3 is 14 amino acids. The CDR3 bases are TGTGCCAGCAGCTTATCGCCAGGCAATCAGCCCCAGCATTTT. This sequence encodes CASSLSPGNQPQHF.

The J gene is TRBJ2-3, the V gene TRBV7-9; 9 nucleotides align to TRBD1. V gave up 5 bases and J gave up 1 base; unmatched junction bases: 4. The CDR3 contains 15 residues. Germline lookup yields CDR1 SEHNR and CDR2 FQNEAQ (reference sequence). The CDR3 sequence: CASSRDRVRTDTQYF. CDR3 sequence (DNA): TGTGCCAGCAGCCGGGACAGGGTGCGCACAGATACGCAGTATTTT.

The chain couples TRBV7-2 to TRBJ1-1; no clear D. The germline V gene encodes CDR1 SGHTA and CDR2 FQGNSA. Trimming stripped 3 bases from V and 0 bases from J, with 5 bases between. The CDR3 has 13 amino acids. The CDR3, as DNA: TGTGCCAGCAGCTTCAAAATGAACACTGAAGCTTTCTTT. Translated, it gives CASSFKMNTEAFF.

The CDR3 coding sequence is TGTGCCAGCTCTACTAGCGGGGAGGGCATTGAGCAGTTCTTC. Its protein product is CASSTSGEGIEQFF. J is TRBJ2-1 and V is TRBV6-1, with TRBD2 identical over 10 bases. Germline V CDR1 and CDR2: MNHNS, SASEGT. V lost 8 bases to trimming and J lost 9 bases; unmatched junction nucleotides: 10. The CDR3 covers 14 residues.

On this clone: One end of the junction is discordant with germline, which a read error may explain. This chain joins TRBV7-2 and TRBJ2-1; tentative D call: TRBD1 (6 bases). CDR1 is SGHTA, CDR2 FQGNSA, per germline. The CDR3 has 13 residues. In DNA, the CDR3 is TGTGCCAGCAGCTTGCAGGGGCCCCGCGGATGGCTCTTC. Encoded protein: CASSLQGPRGWLF.

The CDR3 is CASTPSGINYNEQFF. In nucleotides, the CDR3 is TGCGCCAGCACCCCTAGCGGGATTAACTACAATGAGCAGTTCTTC. The gene calls are TRBV5-1 and TRBJ2-1; TRBD2 matches 9 bases. The CDR3 has 15 amino acids. J was trimmed by 3 bases and V by 6 bases; bases with no gene match: 7. Germline assignment: CDR1 SGHRS and CDR2 YFSETQ. The variable domain in full, with the rest retrieved from reference TRBV5-1 and TRBJ2-1, is KAGVTQTPRYLIKTRGQQVTLSCSPISGHRSVSWYQQTPGQGLQFLFEYFSETQRNKGNFPGRFSGRQFSNSRSEMNVSTLELGDSALYLCASTPSGINYNEQFFGPGTRLTVL.

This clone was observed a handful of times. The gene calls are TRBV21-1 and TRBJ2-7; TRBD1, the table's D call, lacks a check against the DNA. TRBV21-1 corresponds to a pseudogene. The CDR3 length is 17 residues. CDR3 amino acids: CASSKGVVRTVPYEQYF. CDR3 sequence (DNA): TGTGCCAGCAGCAAAGGCGTTGTAAGGACAGTACCTTACGAGCAGTACTTC.

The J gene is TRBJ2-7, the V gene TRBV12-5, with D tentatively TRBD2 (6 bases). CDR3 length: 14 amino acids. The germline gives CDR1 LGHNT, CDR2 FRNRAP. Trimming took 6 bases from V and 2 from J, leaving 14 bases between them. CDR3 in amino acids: CASGAGPWAYEQYF. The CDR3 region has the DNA TGTGCTAGTGGGGCGGGACCCTGGGCCTACGAGCAGTACTTC.

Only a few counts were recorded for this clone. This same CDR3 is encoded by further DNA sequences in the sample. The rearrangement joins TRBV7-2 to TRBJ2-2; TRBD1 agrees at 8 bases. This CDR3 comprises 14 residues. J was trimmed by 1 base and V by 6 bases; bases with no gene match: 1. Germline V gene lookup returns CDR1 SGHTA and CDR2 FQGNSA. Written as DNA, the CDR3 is TGTGCCAGCAGGGGGACAGGGAACACCGGGGAGCTGTTTTTT. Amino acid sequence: CASRGTGNTGELFF.

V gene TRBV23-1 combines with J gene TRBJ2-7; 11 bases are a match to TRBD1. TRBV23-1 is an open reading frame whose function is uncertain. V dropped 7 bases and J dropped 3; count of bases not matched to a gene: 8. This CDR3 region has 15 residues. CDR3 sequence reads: CASIPSGTGGYEQYF. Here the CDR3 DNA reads TGCGCCAGCATCCCCTCCGGGACAGGGGGCTACGAGCAGTACTTC.

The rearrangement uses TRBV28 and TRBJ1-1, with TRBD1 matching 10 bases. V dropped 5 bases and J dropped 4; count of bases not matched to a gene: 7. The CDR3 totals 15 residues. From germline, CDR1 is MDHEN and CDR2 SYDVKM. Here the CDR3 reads CASSTGDRGVTEAFF. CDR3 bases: TGTGCCAGCAGTACCGGGGACAGGGGAGTCACTGAAGCTTTCTTT.

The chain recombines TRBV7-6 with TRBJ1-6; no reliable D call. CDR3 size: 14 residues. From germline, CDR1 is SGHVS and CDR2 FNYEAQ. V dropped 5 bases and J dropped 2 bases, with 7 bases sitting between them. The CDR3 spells CASSLGAYNSPLHF. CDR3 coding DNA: TGTGCCAGCAGCCTCGGGGCCTATAATTCACCCCTCCACTTT.

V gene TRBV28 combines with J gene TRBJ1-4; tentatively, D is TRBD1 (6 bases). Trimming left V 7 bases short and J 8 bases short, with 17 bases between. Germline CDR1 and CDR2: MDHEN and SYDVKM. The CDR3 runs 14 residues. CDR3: CASTPGGAYEKLFF. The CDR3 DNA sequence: TGTGCCAGCACCCCCGGGGGGGCTTACGAAAAACTGTTTTTT.

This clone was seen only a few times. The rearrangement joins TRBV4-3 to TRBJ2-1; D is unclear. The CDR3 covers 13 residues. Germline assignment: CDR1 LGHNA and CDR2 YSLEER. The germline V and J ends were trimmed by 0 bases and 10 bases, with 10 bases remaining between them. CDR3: CASSQDEYREQFF. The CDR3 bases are TGCGCCAGCAGCCAAGATGAGTACCGGGAGCAGTTCTTC.

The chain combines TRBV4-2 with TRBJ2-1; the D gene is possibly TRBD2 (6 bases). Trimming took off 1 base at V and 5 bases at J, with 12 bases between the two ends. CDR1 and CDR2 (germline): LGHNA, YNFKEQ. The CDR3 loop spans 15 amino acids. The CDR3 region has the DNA TGTGCCAGCAGCCAAGGGGCTAGCGCTAACAATGAGCAGTTCTTC. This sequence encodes CASSQGASANNEQFF.

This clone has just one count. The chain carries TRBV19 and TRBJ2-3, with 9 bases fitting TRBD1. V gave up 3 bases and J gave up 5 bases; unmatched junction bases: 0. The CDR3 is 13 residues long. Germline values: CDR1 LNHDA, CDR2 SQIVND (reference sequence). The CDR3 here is CASSMGQGDTQYF. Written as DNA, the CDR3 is TGTGCCAGTAGTATGGGACAGGGAGATACGCAGTATTTT.

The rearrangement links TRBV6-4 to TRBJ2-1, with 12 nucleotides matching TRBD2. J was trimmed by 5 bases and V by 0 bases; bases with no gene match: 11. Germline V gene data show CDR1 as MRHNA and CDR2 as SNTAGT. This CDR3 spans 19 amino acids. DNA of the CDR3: TGTGCCAGCAGTGACTCGCCACTAGCGGGGGGTCGAGGAAACAATGAGCAGTTCTTC. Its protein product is CASSDSPLAGGRGNNEQFF.

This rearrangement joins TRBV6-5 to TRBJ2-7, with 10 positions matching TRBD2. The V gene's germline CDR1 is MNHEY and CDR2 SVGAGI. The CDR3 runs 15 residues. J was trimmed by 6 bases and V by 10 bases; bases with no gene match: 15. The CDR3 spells CATMRASGGWTEQYF. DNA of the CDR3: TGTGCCACCATGAGGGCTAGCGGGGGTTGGACCGAGCAGTACTTC.

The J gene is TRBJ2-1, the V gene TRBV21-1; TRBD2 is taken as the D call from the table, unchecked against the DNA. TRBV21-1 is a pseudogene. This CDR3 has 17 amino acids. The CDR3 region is CASSKLMRGGPDNEQFF. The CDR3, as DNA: TGTGCCAGCAGCAAATTGATGCGGGGGGGGCCTGACAATGAGCAGTTCTTC.

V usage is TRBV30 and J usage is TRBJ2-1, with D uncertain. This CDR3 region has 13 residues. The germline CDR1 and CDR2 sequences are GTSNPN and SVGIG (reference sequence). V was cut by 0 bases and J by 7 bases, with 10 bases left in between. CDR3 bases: TGTGCCTGGAGTGTATTATGGGCGAATGAGCAGTTCTTC. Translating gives CAWSVLWANEQFF.

CDR3 sequence (DNA): TGTGCCAGCTCACCCCGAGGAGGGCCCGACAATGAGCAGTTCTTC. It encodes CASSPRGGPDNEQFF. This chain joins TRBV18 and TRBJ2-1; possible D gene TRBD2, 6 bases. The V gene lost 3 bases and the J gene lost 5 bases, with 14 bases spanning the gap. The CDR3 contains 15 residues. Germline assignment: CDR1 KGHSH and CDR2 LQKENI.